The 23 T cell receptor beta chains below all came from one sample that was sequenced in a study of regulatory T cells in long-lasting Graves disease. The time point: persistent/refractory GD, antithyroid drugs over 5 years with positive TRAb. Construction of the TCR library relied on RNA isolated from PBMCs. Sequencing libraries for TCR beta were prepared with iRepertoire HTBI primers and Arm-PCR of CDR3 regions. TCRdb passed the multiplex PCR reads through MiXCR, listing each CDR3 protein once. The sample records about 660,000 distinct CDR3 sequences, about 32% being singletons. This specimen was peripheral blood mononuclear cells (PBMCs), taken when the disease was refractory, from a patient treated with antithyroid drugs. Receptor source: a female donor with Graves disease.

The rearrangement uses TRBV7-9 and TRBJ2-5; D is possibly TRBD2 (6 bases). V lost 1 base, J lost 0 bases, and 9 bases lay in between. There are 15 residues in the CDR3. From germline, CDR1 is SEHNR and CDR2 FQNEAQ (reference sequence). Written as DNA, the CDR3 is TGTGCCAGCAGCTTAGGGGGGGAGTACCAAGAGACCCAGTACTTC. Protein sequence: CASSLGGEYQETQYF.

V and J are TRBV6-2 or TRBV6-3 and TRBJ2-2; weak D call: TRBD2 (5 bases). This CDR3 spans 15 amino acids. Germline-derived CDR1 and CDR2 are MNHEY and SVGEGT. V was cut by 0 bases and J by 5 bases, with 10 bases left in between. The CDR3 DNA follows: TGTGCCAGCAGTTACTCGAACAGAGGGACCGGGGAGCTGTTTTTT. It is translated as CASSYSNRGTGELFF.

At least ten counts were recorded for this clonotype. The chain employs TRBV12-3 or TRBV12-4 and TRBJ1-4; D gene unclear. V was trimmed by 5 bases and J by 0 bases, leaving 25 bases between them. The CDR3 spans 20 residues. In nucleotides, the CDR3 is TGTGCCAGCAGTCCCCCCCGGGGTCACGGCATCGATGCAACTAATGAAAAACTGTTTTTT. Its translation is CASSPPRGHGIDATNEKLFF.

Worth noting for this clonotype: Since no conserved phenylalanine or tryptophan closes the CDR3, a read error is the likely cause. The chain links TRBV28 to TRBJ2-5, with D hard to call. The CDR3 loop spans 14 amino acids. Germline CDR1 and CDR2: MDHEN and SYDVKM. V lost 7 bases to trimming and J lost 5 bases, with 17 bases between them. As DNA, the CDR3 is TGTGCCAGCACCCGAGGAAGCCCTCGGGAGACCCAGTACTCC. Protein: CASTRGSPRETQYS.

This clonotype was recorded a few times. The chain couples TRBV28 to TRBJ1-2; 7 positions match TRBD1. CDR1 is MDHEN and CDR2 is SYDVKM in the germline V gene. Trimming at V came to 7 bases and at J to 4 bases, leaving 9 bases not matched to a gene. The CDR3 runs 14 residues. The CDR3 reads CASIPGGGGYGYTF. Written as DNA, the CDR3 is TGTGCCAGCATCCCAGGGGGTGGGGGCTATGGCTACACCTTC.

This clonotype was found a few times. The chain recombines TRBV20-1 with TRBJ1-1; 7 nucleotides line up with TRBD1. The V and J ends lost 6 bases and 6 bases, in that order; junction bases with no gene match: 13. Per germline, CDR1 DFQATT and CDR2 SNEGSKA (reference sequence). The CDR3 totals 14 residues. CDR3 coding DNA: TGCAGTGCCCAACAGGGGCTCGTGGACGCTGAAGCTTTCTTT. It codes for CSAQQGLVDAEAFF.

The count of this clonotype is one. This sequence joins TRBV3-1 and TRBJ1-5; TRBD1 might be the D (6 bases). V was pared by 7 bases and J by 4 bases, with 11 bases between. The CDR3 is made up of 13 amino acids. CDR1 and CDR2 from the germline V gene are LGHDT and YNNKEL (reference sequence). Here the CDR3 DNA reads TGTGCCAGCAAAGGGGGATTGAATCAGCCCCAGCATTTT. Translated: CASKGGLNQPQHF.

This sequence joins TRBV24-1 and TRBJ2-7, with TRBD2 identical over 10 bases. Per the germline V gene, CDR1 is KGHDR and CDR2 is SFDVKD. With V trimmed by 2 bases and J by 0 bases, 3 bases remained unmatched. The CDR3 contains 16 residues. CDR3: CATSDSPSGSSYEQYF. Written as DNA, the CDR3 is TGTGCCACCAGTGATTCCCCTAGCGGGAGCTCCTACGAGCAGTACTTC.

In its sample, this clonotype was seen a few times. The chain recombines TRBV25-1 with TRBJ2-7, with D possibly matching TRBD1 (6 bases). V lost 7 bases and J lost 4, with 23 bases in between. The length of the CDR3 is 16 residues. The germline gives CDR1 MGHDK, CDR2 SYGVNS. CDR3 sequence (DNA): TGTGCCAGCAAATTGTCCGGGACACTCTCTTTGTACGAGCAGTACTTC. Translating gives CASKLSGTLSLYEQYF.

This clonotype has only a few counts. The rearrangement uses TRBV7-2 and TRBJ2-7, with D unclear. V was cut by 1 base and J by 2 bases, with 12 bases left in between. The length of the CDR3 is 15 residues. In germline, CDR1 is SGHTA, CDR2 FQGNSA. CDR3 in amino acids: CASSLDCDRAYEQYF. For the CDR3, the DNA is TGTGCCAGCAGCTTAGATTGCGACCGAGCCTACGAGCAGTACTTC.

The table lists this clonotype with many counts. The CDR3 DNA is TGTGCCAGCAGCTTAGATCTCAGGACCTACGAGCAGTACTTC. Protein sequence: CASSLDLRTYEQYF. The chain combines TRBV11-2 with TRBJ2-7; D gene uncertain. V lost 0 bases to trimming and J lost 2 bases, with 8 bases between them. The germline V gene encodes CDR1 SGHAT and CDR2 FQNNGV. The CDR3 sequence is 14 residues long.

Many counts were recorded for this clonotype. This chain uses TRBV2 with TRBJ2-7, with D possibly matching TRBD2 (5 bases). The CDR3 has 13 residues. With 8 bases removed from V and 4 bases from J, the gap between germline ends came to 15 bases. In germline, CDR1 is SNHLY, CDR2 FYNNEI. In DNA, the CDR3 is TGTGCCAGCGGAAAGGAGGTTCAGTACGAGCAGTACTTC. It translates to CASGKEVQYEQYF.

The J gene is TRBJ1-2, the V gene TRBV15; D gene unclear. Germline CDR1 reads LNHNV; CDR2 reads YYDKDF (reference sequence). Trimming pared 1 base from V and 8 bases from J, leaving 20 bases between. CDR3 length: 16 residues. CDR3 nucleotides: TGTGCCACCAGCAGAGGGTACGAGCTGTCGGCGGGGGGCTACACCTTC. Amino acids: CATSRGYELSAGGYTF.

This clonotype has a handful of counts. V is TRBV11-2 and J is TRBJ2-5; TRBD1 agrees at 7 bases. V shed 5 bases and J 1 base; nucleotides not matched to a gene: 10. Germline V gene lookup returns CDR1 SGHAT and CDR2 FQNNGV. CDR3 length: 16 amino acids. The CDR3 DNA reads as TGTGCCAGCAGCAATCGACAGGGTCCAACCCAAGAGACCCAGTACTTC. Translating it yields CASSNRQGPTQETQYF.

This clonotype was seen a handful of times. This chain connects TRBV27 to TRBJ2-7; D is possibly TRBD2 (6 bases). CDR1 and CDR2 from the germline V gene are MNHEY and SMNVEV (reference sequence). V lost 8 bases, J lost 4 bases, and 18 bases lay in between. The CDR3 length is 14 residues. The CDR3 region is CASGPGLKTYEQYF. The DNA for the CDR3 is TGTGCCAGCGGCCCGGGACTCAAAACTTACGAGCAGTACTTC.

Many counts were recorded for this clonotype. The chain recombines TRBV28 with TRBJ1-1; 9 nucleotides align to TRBD1. The CDR3 loop spans 15 amino acids. Germline V gene lookup returns CDR1 MDHEN and CDR2 SYDVKM. V lost 6 bases, J lost 1 base, and 6 bases stayed unmatched. DNA for the CDR3: TGTGCCAGCAGGGACAGGGGTGGGGGGAACACTGAAGCTTTCTTT. It specifies CASRDRGGGNTEAFF.

The chain couples TRBV6-1 to TRBJ1-2; tentative D call: TRBD1 (5 bases). In germline, CDR1 is MNHNS, CDR2 SASEGT. The CDR3 runs 13 residues. V was shortened by 8 bases and J by 8 bases, with 18 bases between the two germline ends. In DNA form, the CDR3 reads TGTGCCAGCCGGGACCCCCAGGTGGGAGGCTACACCTTC. Translation gives CASRDPQVGGYTF.

The chain uses TRBV5-1 and TRBJ1-1; D gene uncertain. The CDR3 sequence is 14 residues long. The V gene's germline CDR1 is SGHRS and CDR2 YFSETQ. Trimming took 1 base from V and 1 from J, leaving 8 bases between them. The CDR3 DNA is TGCGCCAGCAGCTTGCAAGGCCAGAACACTGAAGCTTTCTTT. It codes for CASSLQGQNTEAFF.

The chain links TRBV12-3 or TRBV12-4 to TRBJ2-5, with 9 bases lining up with TRBD2. The CDR3 is made up of 15 amino acids. Trimming removed 3 bases from V and 5 bases from J; junction bases left unmatched: 7. CDR3 DNA: TGTGCCAGCAGTTTGTTTAGCGGGAGATTGGAGACCCAGTACTTC. Its translation: CASSLFSGRLETQYF.

The chain links TRBV9 to TRBJ2-5; 8 bases line up with TRBD2. The CDR3 has 15 residues. The J segment lost 1 base and the V segment lost 6 bases, leaving 8 bases of the junction unmatched. The V gene's germline CDR1 is SGDLS and CDR2 YYNGEE. In nucleotides, the CDR3 is TGTGCCAGCACTCCGGGACTAGTCCTCCAAGAGACCCAGTACTTC. Encoded protein: CASTPGLVLQETQYF.

This clonotype was detected many times. This rearrangement joins TRBV28 to TRBJ1-6, with a tentative D call TRBD1 (5 bases). Trimming stripped 9 bases from V and 3 bases from J, with 15 bases between. Germline-derived CDR1 and CDR2 are MDHEN and SYDVKM. The CDR3 extends over 15 amino acids. The CDR3 region is CARATGLRYNSPLHF. The DNA for the CDR3 is TGTGCCAGAGCCACGGGACTCCGCTATAATTCACCCCTCCACTTT.

The CDR3 DNA reads as TGCGCCAGCAGCTTGGTGGCAGGAGAGAACACTGAAGCTTTCTTT. Translation: CASSLVAGENTEAFF. The chain uses TRBV5-1 and TRBJ1-1; no firm D call. Germline V gene data show CDR1 as SGHRS and CDR2 as YFSETQ. Trimming removed 0 bases from V and 1 base from J, with 10 bases in between. CDR3 length equals 15 residues.

In its sample, this clonotype was seen a few times. V and J are TRBV10-3 and TRBJ2-5; TRBD2 aligns across 11 bases. With V trimmed by 3 bases and J by 2 bases, 8 bases remained unmatched. Germline V CDR1 and CDR2: ENHRY, SYGVKD. The CDR3 loop spans 17 amino acids. The CDR3 sequence: CAISEGTSGSAQETQYF. CDR3 in DNA: TGTGCCATCAGTGAAGGAACTAGCGGGAGCGCGCAAGAGACCCAGTACTTC.